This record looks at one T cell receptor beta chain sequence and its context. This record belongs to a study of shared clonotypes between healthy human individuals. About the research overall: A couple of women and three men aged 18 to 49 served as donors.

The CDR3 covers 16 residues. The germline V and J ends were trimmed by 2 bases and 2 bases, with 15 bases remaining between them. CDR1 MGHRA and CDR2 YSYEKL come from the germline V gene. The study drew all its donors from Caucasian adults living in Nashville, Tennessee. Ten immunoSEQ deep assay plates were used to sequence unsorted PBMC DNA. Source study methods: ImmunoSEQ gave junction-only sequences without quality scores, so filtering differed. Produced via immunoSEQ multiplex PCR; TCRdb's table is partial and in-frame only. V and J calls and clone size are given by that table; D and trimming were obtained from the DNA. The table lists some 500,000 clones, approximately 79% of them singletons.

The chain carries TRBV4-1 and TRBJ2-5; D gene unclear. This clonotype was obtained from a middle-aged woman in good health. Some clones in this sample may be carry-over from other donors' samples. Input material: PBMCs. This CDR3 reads CASSQKSPTVQETQYF. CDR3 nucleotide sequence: TGCGCCAGCAGCCAAAAAAGCCCGACCGTACAAGAGACCCAGTACTTC.